Following are 30 T cell receptor beta chains from one sample sequenced in a study of blood T cell repertoires in COVID-19. Generated by immunoSEQ multiplex PCR, the TCRdb table keeps only in-frame clones and is missing some. The sample lists 150,000 to 250,000 clones; 84% were seen once. Sample: PBMCs or T cells enriched from blood (not recorded which). The source of these receptors is a man aged 40-50 years who had recovered from COVID-19.

This chain joins TRBV28 and TRBJ2-7; 8 bases align to TRBD1. The trim removed 8 bases at V and 3 bases at J, leaving 9 bases unmatched. The CDR3 is 14 residues long. CDR1 is MDHEN, CDR2 SYDVKM, per germline. The CDR3 nucleotides are TGTGCCAGCTCCCGTGGACAGGGTTACTACGAGCAGTACTTC. Translating it yields CASSRGQGYYEQYF.

The chain joins TRBV19 to TRBJ2-1; 11 bases fit TRBD2. Germline-derived CDR1 and CDR2 are LNHDA and SQIVND (reference sequence). This CDR3 contains 20 residues. V gave up 3 bases and J gave up 0 bases; unmatched junction bases: 13. CDR3 nucleotide sequence: TGTGCCAGTAGTATTATTCTCTCTAGCGGGGGGTACTACTCCTACAATGAGCAGTTCTTC. It is translated as CASSIILSSGGYYSYNEQFF.

The genes are TRBV10-2 and TRBJ2-6, with D perhaps matching TRBD1 (5 bases). This CDR3 is built from 20 residues. CDR1 and CDR2 (germline): WSHSY, SAAADI. V was shortened by 4 bases and J by 0 bases, with 22 bases between the two germline ends. The CDR3: CASSVPLRALWGSGANVLTF. The CDR3 bases are TGCGCCAGCAGTGTACCCCTCAGGGCCCTTTGGGGCTCTGGGGCCAACGTCCTGACTTTC.

V and J are TRBV18 and TRBJ1-5; TRBD1 might be the D (6 bases). CDR3 length: 14 amino acids. The V and J ends lost 3 bases and 4 bases respectively, with 10 bases between them. CDR1 and CDR2 from the germline V gene are KGHSH and LQKENI. CDR3 DNA sequence: TGTGCCAGCTCACCCGGACAGAGAAATCAGCCCCAGCATTTT. This translates into CASSPGQRNQPQHF.

In this sample, this clone turned up a few times. The chain is built from TRBV30 and TRBJ2-1, with 7 nucleotides matching TRBD1. Per the germline V gene, CDR1 is GTSNPN and CDR2 is SVGIG (reference sequence). Unmatched junction bases numbered 6, after V lost 4 bases and J lost 3 bases. CDR3 size: 14 residues. The chain's CDR3 is CAWTAGGYYNEQFF. CDR3 DNA sequence: TGTGCCTGGACGGCAGGGGGATACTACAATGAGCAGTTCTTC.

The rearrangement joins TRBV4-1 to TRBJ1-5; TRBD1 is a possible D gene (5 bases). V gave up 10 bases and J gave up 2 bases, with 15 bases separating them. This CDR3 contains 14 residues. CDR1 is MGHRA and CDR2 is YSYEKL in the germline V gene. The CDR3 coding sequence is TGCGCCATCGGAGGGGTGCGGGGCAATCAGCCCCAGCATTTT. Protein: CAIGGVRGNQPQHF.

This chain connects TRBV7-3 to TRBJ1-1; D gene unclear. Germline V gene sequence: CDR1 SGHTA, CDR2 FQGTGA. V was clipped by 2 bases and J by 8 bases, with 12 bases between them. CDR3 length: 13 amino acids. CDR3 amino acids: CASSLEGAGEAFF. Written as DNA, the CDR3 is TGTGCCAGCAGCTTAGAAGGTGCAGGAGAAGCTTTCTTT.

The chain links TRBV5-1 to TRBJ2-7, with D possibly being TRBD2 (6 bases). The CDR3 extends over 16 amino acids. From germline, CDR1 is SGHRS and CDR2 YFSETQ. With 2 bases removed from V and 3 bases from J, the gap between germline ends came to 18 bases. This chain's CDR3 is CASSLIPLAPNYEQYF. Written as DNA, the CDR3 is TGCGCCAGCAGCTTAATACCACTAGCCCCAAACTACGAGCAGTACTTC.

The CDR3 protein is CASSLGGYETQYF. In DNA, the CDR3 is TGTGCCAGCAGCTTGGGAGGATATGAGACCCAGTACTTC. The chain has TRBV5-5 and TRBJ2-5, with D unclear. Germline V gives CDR1 SGHKS, CDR2 YYEKEE (reference sequence). The V gene lost 0 bases and the J gene lost 5 bases, with 8 bases spanning the gap. The CDR3 consists of 13 residues.

This rearrangement joins TRBV4-1 to TRBJ2-7; TRBD1 might be the D (5 bases). The CDR3 runs 14 residues. V gave up 1 base and J gave up 3 bases, with 10 bases separating them. Germline CDR1 MGHRA, CDR2 YSYEKL. The CDR3 bases are TGCGCCAGCAGCCAAGCTGTGACAGACTACGAGCAGTACTTC. It translates to CASSQAVTDYEQYF.

As to this clone: This same CDR3 is encoded by further DNA sequences in the sample. The chain couples TRBV19 to TRBJ2-1; a weak D match, TRBD2 (5 bases). V was shortened by 6 bases and J by 4 bases, with 10 bases between the two germline ends. The length of the CDR3 is 13 residues. From germline, CDR1 is LNHDA and CDR2 SQIVND (reference sequence). CDR3 loop: CASSRTGYNEQFF. CDR3 bases: TGTGCCAGTAGCCGGACGGGATACAATGAGCAGTTCTTC.

As concerns this clone: The junction does not match germline at one end; this may be a read error. The chain couples TRBV2 to TRBJ2-7; weak D call: TRBD1 (6 bases). The germline V gene has CDR1 SNHLY and CDR2 FYNNEI. There are 14 residues in the CDR3. CDR3 loop: CASTEQTGTYEQYF. CDR3 nucleotides: TGTGCCAGCACTGAACAGACAGGTACCTACGAGCAGTACTTC.

The rearrangement uses TRBV28 and TRBJ1-2; 10 nucleotides line up with TRBD1. Germline V lookup: CDR1 MDHEN, CDR2 SYDVKM. V lost 11 bases to trimming and J lost 6 bases; unmatched junction nucleotides: 12. CDR3 length: 14 residues. CDR3 residues: CAGQGQGEVDGYTF. The CDR3 nucleotides read TGTGCCGGACAAGGACAGGGGGAGGTAGATGGCTACACCTTC.

The chain links TRBV10-2 to TRBJ1-1, with 11 bases aligning to TRBD1. There are 15 residues in the CDR3. V shed 2 bases and J 5 bases; nucleotides not matched to a gene: 4. Germline CDR1 and CDR2: WSHSY and SAAADI. CDR3 in amino acids: CASSERTGGRTEAFF. The CDR3 DNA reads as TGCGCCAGCAGTGAGAGGACAGGGGGCAGGACTGAAGCTTTCTTT.

The chain is built from TRBV5-1 and TRBJ1-3; D is possibly TRBD1 (6 bases). V lost 3 bases and J 0 bases, leaving 13 bases between the germline ends. The CDR3 contains 16 residues. CDR1 and CDR2 (germline): SGHRS, YFSETQ. CDR3 nucleotide sequence: TGCGCCAGCAGCTCTACAGGGTACTCCTCTGGAAACACCATATATTTT. It translates to CASSSTGYSSGNTIYF.

The chain couples TRBV18 to TRBJ1-2; 7 bases map to TRBD1. From germline, CDR1 is KGHSH and CDR2 LQKENI. The trim removed 3 bases at V and 8 bases at J, leaving 9 bases unmatched. The CDR3 consists of 14 residues. The CDR3 here is CASSPRQGSEGYTF. The CDR3, as DNA: TGTGCCAGCTCACCCCGACAGGGTTCGGAAGGCTACACCTTC.

A single count supports this clone. The genes are TRBV15 and TRBJ1-3; TRBD1 agrees at 7 bases. Germline V gives CDR1 LNHNV, CDR2 YYDKDF (reference sequence). With V trimmed by 0 bases and J by 4 bases, 3 bases remained unmatched. The CDR3 has 15 amino acids. The CDR3 spells CATSRDPGQGNTIYF. CDR3 sequence (DNA): TGTGCCACCAGCAGAGATCCGGGACAGGGAAACACCATATATTTT.

The V call is TRBV18, the J call TRBJ2-5; D might be TRBD1 (7 bases). This CDR3 is built from 16 residues. The V gene's germline CDR1 is KGHSH and CDR2 LQKENI. The germline V and J ends were trimmed by 5 bases and 2 bases, with 18 bases remaining between them. The CDR3 region has the DNA TGTGCCAGCTCAGCTCGCGGGACAGCGTTACAAGAGACCCAGTACTTC. Translation gives CASSARGTALQETQYF.

The V and J genes are TRBV21-1 and TRBJ1-5. TRBV21-1 is a pseudogene segment. This CDR3 contains 16 residues. In DNA form, the CDR3 reads TGTGCCAGCGGACTAGACACAGGATCGGGCAATCAGCCCCAGCATTTT. Encoded protein: CASGLDTGSGNQPQHF.

V gene TRBV4-2 combines with J gene TRBJ1-1; 8 bases agree with TRBD1. J gave up 1 base and V 0 bases, and 1 base lay outside the gene matches. Germline-derived CDR1 and CDR2 are LGHNA and YNFKEQ. The CDR3 totals 15 residues. CDR3 nucleotide sequence: TGTGCCAGCAGCCAAGATACAGGGGGGAACACTGAAGCTTTCTTT. This codes for CASSQDTGGNTEAFF.

The J gene is TRBJ2-3, the V gene TRBV5-1, with 9 bases lining up with TRBD2. Germline V CDR1 and CDR2: SGHRS, YFSETQ. The trim removed 0 bases at V and 4 bases at J, leaving 6 bases unmatched. The CDR3 covers 16 residues. The CDR3 reads CASSLDLAGPPDTQYF. DNA for the CDR3: TGCGCCAGCAGCTTGGATCTAGCGGGGCCCCCAGATACGCAGTATTTT.

The chain employs TRBV11-2 and TRBJ2-5, with 7 bases fitting TRBD2. The CDR3 spans 15 residues. Unmatched junction bases numbered 6, after V lost 0 bases and J lost 5 bases. Germline CDR1 SGHAT, CDR2 FQNNGV. CDR3 sequence: CASSLEWGGRETQYF. CDR3 bases: TGTGCCAGCAGCTTAGAGTGGGGGGGAAGGGAGACCCAGTACTTC.

The chain combines TRBV2 with TRBJ2-7; D gene unclear. CDR3 size: 12 residues. The germline V and J ends were trimmed by 4 bases and 4 bases, with 8 bases remaining between them. From germline, CDR1 is SNHLY and CDR2 FYNNEI. CDR3 in amino acids: CASSVFPYEQYF. CDR3 DNA sequence: TGTGCCAGCAGTGTTTTTCCTTACGAGCAGTACTTC.

The CDR3 region has the DNA TGTGCCACCAGCAGGTACAGGGCAGACACTGAAGCTTTCTTT. Translated, it gives CATSRYRADTEAFF. The genes are TRBV15 and TRBJ1-1; D is perhaps TRBD1 (6 bases). V lost 3 bases to trimming and J lost 3 bases, with 11 bases between them. CDR1 LNHNV and CDR2 YYDKDF come from the germline V gene (reference sequence). The length of the CDR3 is 14 residues.

The chain combines TRBV5-1 with TRBJ2-2; no clear D. Germline CDR1 SGHRS, CDR2 YFSETQ. The CDR3 totals 13 residues. V was clipped by 6 bases and J by 1 base, with 7 bases between them. The CDR3 nucleotides are TGCGCCAGCAAGACGGGGAACACCGGGGAGCTGTTTTTT. It specifies CASKTGNTGELFF.

This clone was picked up a small number of times. This rearrangement joins TRBV4-2 to TRBJ1-5; D is undetermined. The V and J ends lost 3 bases and 6 bases respectively, with 15 bases between them. Germline V gene sequence: CDR1 LGHNA, CDR2 YNFKEQ. This CDR3 is 15 amino acids long. The CDR3 here is CASSHEGRAGQPQHF. The CDR3 DNA follows: TGTGCCAGCAGCCATGAGGGTCGGGCGGGTCAGCCCCAGCATTTT.

The chain is built from TRBV18 and TRBJ1-6; tentatively, D is TRBD1 (5 bases). Germline assignment: CDR1 KGHSH and CDR2 LQKENI. V was shortened by 2 bases and J by 18 bases, with 17 bases between the two germline ends. The CDR3 spans 13 residues. This CDR3 is CASSPVGGTASHF. CDR3 bases: TGTGCCAGCTCACCAGTGGGGGGGACGGCATCCCACTTT.

In its sample, this clone was seen once. The chain has TRBV4-1 and TRBJ1-4; 8 nucleotides align to TRBD1. The CDR3 covers 14 residues. Trimming cost V 2 bases and J 8 bases; bases outside gene matches: 4. Germline V gene sequence: CDR1 MGHRA, CDR2 YSYEKL. CDR3 sequence reads: CASSQRTGREKLFF. CDR3 DNA: TGCGCCAGCAGCCAAAGGACAGGGAGGGAAAAACTGTTTTTT.

This clone was observed a few times. This chain connects TRBV12-3 or TRBV12-4 to TRBJ1-1, with TRBD1 matching 7 bases. The CDR3 sequence is 13 residues long. V gave up 7 bases and J gave up 4 bases; unmatched junction bases: 6. The CDR3 nucleotides are TGTGCCAGCAATGAGGGGGCTGGCACTGAAGCTTTCTTT. Amino acids: CASNEGAGTEAFF.

The CDR3 region is CATSPGTGFTGELFF. The CDR3 DNA reads as TGTGCCACCAGTCCAGGGACAGGATTCACCGGGGAGCTGTTTTTT. This rearrangement joins TRBV24-1 to TRBJ2-2; 8 positions match TRBD1. There are 15 residues in the CDR3. Per the germline V gene, CDR1 is KGHDR and CDR2 is SFDVKD. J gave up 4 bases and V 6 bases, and 6 bases lay outside the gene matches.